A selection of T cell receptor beta chains follows, all from one sample in a study of post-analysis software for immune sequencing data. MiXCR was run by TCRdb on the PCR reads, yielding one entry per CDR3 protein. The table includes roughly 600,000 distinct CDR3 sequences, 40% to 50% detected once. Sequencing was performed on blood. The receptors originated from a girl between 10 and 17 years old with multiple sclerosis. The CDR3 runs from the conserved cysteine through the conserved F or W. The order of the fields is V gene, clone size, J gene, D gene, CDR3 protein, CDR3 DNA. A D gene is named only where the DNA matches it firmly. Not every row has a clone size; where given, it reads once, few, many or a size class.

>TRBV28|.|TRBJ2-7|.
CASSVGEYEQYF
TGTGCCAGCAGTGTGGGAGAGTACGAGCAGTACTTC
>TRBV5-5|.|TRBJ2-1|TRBD1
CASSLAGQARNEQFF
TGTGCCAGCAGCTTGGCCGGACAGGCCCGGAATGAGCAGTTCTTC
>TRBV12-3/TRBV12-4|.|TRBJ2-7|.
CASSTRTLMMDEQYF
TGTGCCAGCAGTACCAGGACTCTTATGATGGACGAGCAGTACTTC
>TRBV4-1|.|TRBJ2-3|TRBD2
CASSLGRAGGTDTQYF
TGCGCCAGCAGCCTAGGCCGCGCGGGAGGGACAGATACGCAGTATTTT
>TRBV2|.|TRBJ2-1|.
CASSEGRGPYNEQFF
TGTGCCAGCAGTGAAGGCCGGGGGCCGTACAATGAGCAGTTCTTC
>TRBV7-9|.|TRBJ2-7|.
CASEGLDYEQYF
TGTGCCAGCGAGGGACTCGATTACGAGCAGTACTTC
>TRBV5-5|few|TRBJ1-2|.
CASSSKHSGYGYTF
TGTGCCAGCAGCTCCAAGCATTCGGGATATGGCTACACCTTC
>TRBV27|.|TRBJ2-6|.
CASRLVGPARTGANVLTF
TGTGCCAGCCGATTAGTGGGACCCGCAAGAACTGGGGCCAACGTCCTGACTTTC
>TRBV12-3/TRBV12-4|many|TRBJ2-7|.
CASSLPNYEQYF
TGTGCCAGCAGCTTACCTAACTACGAGCAGTACTTC
>TRBV6-1|.|TRBJ2-1|.
CASSEGVGLGTNEQFF
TGTGCCAGCAGTGAAGGGGTCGGACTGGGGACCAATGAGCAGTTCTTC
>TRBV4-2|.|TRBJ2-3|.
CASSSAGVNGDTQYF
TGTGCCAGCAGCTCAGCAGGGGTAAATGGGGATACGCAGTATTTT
>TRBV5-1|few|TRBJ2-4|.
CASTPWGPKNIQYF
TGCGCCAGCACCCCATGGGGGCCTAAAAACATTCAGTACTTC
>TRBV20-1|.|TRBJ2-1|.
CSALGLGGSYNEQFF
TGCAGTGCTCTAGGACTAGGGGGCTCCTACAATGAGCAGTTCTTC
>TRBV12-3/TRBV12-4|many|TRBJ1-2|.
CASVIYGYTF
TGTGCCAGCGTTATATATGGCTACACCTTC
>TRBV5-1|.|TRBJ1-5|.
CASSDNDGNQPQHF
TGCGCCAGCAGCGACAATGACGGAAATCAGCCCCAGCATTTT
>TRBV2|few|TRBJ2-5|.
CASRAGVETQYF
TGTGCCAGCAGAGCAGGGGTTGAGACCCAGTACTTC
>TRBV6-5|.|TRBJ1-4|.
CASSYSRKHEKLFF
TGTGCCAGCAGTTACTCTCGGAAACACGAAAAACTGTTTTTT
>TRBV6-5|.|TRBJ1-2|.
CASSLSSWADYGYTF
TGTGCCAGCAGCCTTTCTTCTTGGGCAGACTATGGCTACACCTTC
>TRBV4-2|few|TRBJ1-2|TRBD1
CASSQDGTGVGSNRGYTF
TGTGCCAGCAGCCAAGACGGGACAGGGGTAGGGTCCAATCGTGGCTACACCTTC
>TRBV5-6|.|TRBJ2-3|TRBD1
CASSSSHRGTDTQYF
TGTGCCAGCAGCTCCTCACACAGGGGAACAGATACGCAGTATTTT
>TRBV7-9|.|TRBJ2-7|TRBD1
CASSLADRGFYEQYF
TGTGCCAGCAGCTTAGCGGACAGGGGGTTCTACGAGCAGTACTTC
>TRBV6-6|once|TRBJ2-3|.
CASSYSGVGFTYNEQYF
TGTGCCAGCAGTTACTCGGGGGTCGGCTTCACCTACAATGAGCAGTACTTT
>TRBV20-1|few|TRBJ2-7|.
CSARNVAGSYEQYF
TGCAGTGCTAGAAATGTGGCAGGGAGCTACGAGCAGTACTTC
>TRBV20-1|.|TRBJ2-5|.
CSAPRTGKRETQYF
TGCAGTGCCCCCAGAACTGGGAAACGAGAGACCCAGTACTTC
>TRBV11-2|few|TRBJ2-7|.
CASSSSPRGGEQYF
TGTGCCAGCAGCTCCTCCCCCCGAGGGGGCGAGCAGTACTTC
>TRBV12-3/TRBV12-4|.|TRBJ2-1|TRBD1
CASSPQGAGNEQFF
TGTGCCAGCAGTCCACAGGGGGCCGGCAATGAGCAGTTCTTC
>TRBV6-1|.|TRBJ1-4|TRBD1
CATHPGQATNEKLFF
TGTGCCACTCACCCGGGACAGGCAACTAATGAAAAACTGTTTTTT
>TRBV7-2|few|TRBJ2-4|.
CASSLAFALAKNIQYF
TGTGCCAGCAGCTTAGCTTTTGCCCTAGCCAAAAACATTCAGTACTTC
>TRBV7-2|.|TRBJ2-7|.
CASSLTSYRLCEQYF
TGTGCCAGCAGCTTAACCTCGTACCGATTATGCGAGCAGTACTTC
>TRBV6-5|.|TRBJ2-1|.
CASSYHPGSYNEQFF
TGTGCCAGCAGTTACCACCCAGGCAGTTACAATGAGCAGTTCTTC
>TRBV5-1|.|TRBJ2-7|.
CASSLVAEGEQYF
TGCGCCAGCAGCTTGGTGGCAGAAGGCGAGCAGTACTTC
>TRBV5-1|.|TRBJ1-2|.
CASSFQGLGYGYTF
TGCGCCAGCAGCTTCCAGGGGCTTGGCTATGGCTACACCTTC
>TRBV19|.|TRBJ1-5|TRBD1
CASSMGRGQNQPQHF
TGTGCCAGTAGCATGGGGAGGGGGCAGAATCAGCCCCAGCATTTT
>TRBV10-2|few|TRBJ2-1|TRBD2
CASRGTSGRAGEQFF
TGCGCCAGCAGGGGGACTAGCGGACGAGCGGGCGAGCAGTTCTTC
>TRBV12-3/TRBV12-4|few|TRBJ2-7|TRBD1
CANTRTGGAYEQYF
TGTGCCAACACCCGGACAGGGGGAGCCTACGAGCAGTACTTC
>TRBV10-3|few|TRBJ2-1|.
CAISGAGQGWNEQFF
TGTGCCATCAGTGGAGCTGGGCAGGGGTGGAATGAGCAGTTCTTC
>TRBV7-9|few|TRBJ2-1|.
CASSPSASLNEQFF
TGTGCCAGCAGCCCCTCGGCTAGTCTCAATGAGCAGTTCTTC
>TRBV6-2/TRBV6-3|.|TRBJ1-1|.
CASVYSFGNTEAFF
TGTGCCAGCGTCTACAGTTTCGGGAACACTGAAGCTTTCTTT
>TRBV5-5|.|TRBJ1-4|TRBD1
CASSPLEGAKLGSEKLFF
TGTGCCAGCAGCCCCTTGGAGGGGGCGAAACTTGGTAGTGAAAAACTGTTTTTT
>TRBV10-3|few|TRBJ2-1|TRBD2
CATTYTLGSGSGNEQFF
TGTGCCACGACGTATACCCTGGGGAGCGGGAGCGGAAATGAGCAGTTCTTC
>TRBV3-1|.|TRBJ1-4|.
CASSQDWGATNEKLFF
TGTGCCAGCAGCCAAGATTGGGGGGCAACTAATGAAAAACTGTTTTTT
>TRBV20-1|.|TRBJ1-2|TRBD1
CSASGGQGAGGYTF
TGCAGTGCTAGCGGAGGACAGGGGGCGGGAGGCTACACCTTC
>TRBV12-3/TRBV12-4|few|TRBJ2-7|TRBD1
CASNIVRDRSSYEQYF
TGTGCCAGCAACATTGTCCGGGACAGGAGCTCCTACGAGCAGTACTTC
>TRBV10-2|few|TRBJ2-5|.
CASGGMEVAETQYF
TGCGCCAGCGGGGGTATGGAGGTGGCGGAGACCCAGTACTTC
>TRBV5-1|.|TRBJ2-5|TRBD2
CASSSGTTQGTQYF
TGCGCCAGCAGCTCCGGGACTACACAAGGGACCCAGTACTTC
>TRBV6-6|.|TRBJ2-5|TRBD2
CASSLAGTLEEQYF
TGTGCCAGCAGCCTAGCGGGGACCCTAGAGGAGCAGTACTTC
>TRBV27|once|TRBJ2-1|TRBD2
CASSPRPAGDDNEQFF
TGTGCCAGCAGTCCACGCCCGGCGGGAGATGACAATGAGCAGTTCTTC
>TRBV3-1|few|TRBJ1-1|.
CASSQGSQNTEAFF
TGTGCCAGCAGCCAAGGGTCCCAGAACACTGAAGCTTTCTTT
>TRBV12-3/TRBV12-4|.|TRBJ1-4|.
CASTAASDEKLFF
TGTGCCAGCACCGCGGCTTCCGATGAAAAACTGTTTTTT
>TRBV27|few|TRBJ2-7|.
CASSFRGTPYEQYF
TGTGCCAGCAGTTTTCGCGGTACGCCCTACGAGCAGTACTTC
>TRBV12-3/TRBV12-4|.|TRBJ1-5|.
CASSLLGDQPQHF
TGTGCCAGCAGTTTGTTGGGGGATCAGCCCCAGCATTTT
>TRBV2|few|TRBJ2-3|TRBD2
CAITSGGNTDTQYF
TGTGCCATTACTAGCGGGGGGAACACAGATACGCAGTATTTT